These 5 T cell receptor beta chains came from one sample sequenced in a study of T cell changes during pregnancy in multiple sclerosis. TCRdb keeps only in-frame clones here, not all; method: immunoSEQ multiplex PCR. The data contain 65,000 to 80,000 clones, approximately 93% of them singletons. Specimen: peripheral blood, collected in the second trimester of pregnancy. These receptors came from a female donor with multiple sclerosis, enrolled in a pregnancy study.

The V and J genes are TRBV4-2 and TRBJ2-7, with 10 bases that match TRBD1. The ends lost 0 bases at V and 6 bases at J; junction bases unmatched: 8. The CDR3 is 16 residues long. Germline V lookup: CDR1 LGHNA, CDR2 YNFKEQ. The CDR3 sequence: CASSQDRQGAAGEQYF. The CDR3 bases are TGTGCCAGCAGCCAAGACCGACAGGGGGCGGCCGGCGAGCAGTACTTC.

V and J are TRBV10-3 and TRBJ1-3; 7 nucleotides line up with TRBD1. V trimming: 4 bases; J trimming: 3 bases; junction bases outside the gene matches: 9. Per the germline V gene, CDR1 is ENHRY and CDR2 is SYGVKD. This CDR3 contains 16 residues. CDR3 DNA sequence: TGTGCCATCAGTGCGGCGGGAGGGGGCGATGGAAACACCATATATTTT. Its translation: CAISAAGGGDGNTIYF.

The rearrangement links TRBV2 to TRBJ1-5; D unclear. V lost 2 bases to trimming and J lost 0 bases, with 8 bases between them. In germline, CDR1 is SNHLY, CDR2 FYNNEI. The length of the CDR3 is 15 residues. In DNA, the CDR3 is TGTGCCAGCAGTGAATGGGGAGATAGCAATCAGCCCCAGCATTTT. It codes for CASSEWGDSNQPQHF.

The genes are TRBV7-8 and TRBJ1-1, with D unclear. The length of the CDR3 is 11 residues. Trimming removed 1 base from V and 8 bases from J, with 5 bases in between. The germline V gene encodes CDR1 SGHVS and CDR2 FQNEAQ. The DNA for the CDR3 is TGTGCCAGCAGCTTAGGGCAAGAAGCTTTCTTT. Translating gives CASSLGQEAFF. Variable domain in full (rest from reference TRBV7-8 and TRBJ1-1): GAGVSQSPRYKVAKRGQDVALRCDPISGHVSLFWYQQALGQGPEFLTYFQNEAQLDKSGLPSDRFFAERPEGSVSTLKIQRTQQEDSAVYLCASSLGQEAFFGQGTRLTVV.

The gene calls are TRBV7-9 and TRBJ2-1; 7 bases are a match to TRBD1. The CDR3 runs to 17 residues. Unmatched junction bases numbered 11, after V lost 1 base and J lost 5 bases. CDR1 is SEHNR, CDR2 FQNEAQ, per germline (reference sequence). The CDR3 loop reads CASSLGLQGMGNNEQFF. The CDR3 DNA is TGTGCCAGCAGCTTAGGGCTACAGGGGATGGGCAACAATGAGCAGTTCTTC.